The clone carrying this TCR beta chain was counted between two and nine times. No antigen is known for it. The record originates from a study of CD8 T cells in ankylosing spondylitis. Each CDR3 protein gets one entry after TCRdb re-called the 5' RACE reads with MiXCR. The sample contains under 150,000 distinct CDR3 sequences, 7.5% to 9.5% of which appear only once. Study-level points and caveats: Disease-linked clones bore a CD8+ phenotype, appearing relatively rarely in peripheral blood.

The CDR3 totals 12 residues. Looked up from germline, CDR1 is SEHNR and CDR2 is FQNEAQ (reference sequence). V was cut by 1 base and J by 7 bases, with 4 bases left in between. This chain links TRBV7-9 with TRBJ2-2; D gene unclear. This TCR was recovered from a male donor with ankylosing spondylitis. The sample comprised synovial fluid, either unsorted or a sorted T cell fraction (not recorded which). This CDR3 is CASSLGYGELFF. The CDR3 DNA follows: TGTGCCAGCAGCTTAGGGTACGGGGAGCTGTTTTTT.